This T cell receptor (beta chain) was identified during a study of blood T cell repertoires in COVID-19. Profiling relied on immunoSEQ multiplex PCR, and the TCRdb table lists in-frame clones only, not all of them. The repertoire holds 140,000 to 150,000 clones, with about four fifths as singletons. Germline CDR1 SGHAT, CDR2 FQNNGV. V was shortened by 1 base and J by 4 bases, with 12 bases between the two germline ends. This CDR3 is built from 15 residues. The study assigned cohorts using participant-reported clinical history. Source material: PBMCs or T cells enriched from blood (not recorded which). The clonotype comes from a woman in her forties or fifties with acute COVID-19. The chain links TRBV11-2 to TRBJ2-3, with a tentative D call TRBD2 (6 bases). CDR3 DNA: TGTGCCAGCAGCTTAGGACAACCGGGAGCAGATACGCAGTATTTT. Protein sequence: CASSLGQPGADTQYF.